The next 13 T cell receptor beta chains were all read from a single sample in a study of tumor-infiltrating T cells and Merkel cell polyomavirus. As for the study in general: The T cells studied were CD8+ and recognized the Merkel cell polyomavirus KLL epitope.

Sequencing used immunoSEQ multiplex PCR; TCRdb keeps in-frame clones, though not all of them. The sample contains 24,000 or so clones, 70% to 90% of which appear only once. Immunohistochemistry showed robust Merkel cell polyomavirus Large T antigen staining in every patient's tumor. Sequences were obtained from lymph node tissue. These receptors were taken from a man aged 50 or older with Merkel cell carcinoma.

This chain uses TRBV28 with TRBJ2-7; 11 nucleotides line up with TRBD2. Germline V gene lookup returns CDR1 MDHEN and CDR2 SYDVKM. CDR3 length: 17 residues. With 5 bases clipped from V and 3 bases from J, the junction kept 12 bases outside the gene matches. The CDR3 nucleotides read TGTGCCAGCAGTCTCCCGGGACTAGCGGTAGGAAGCTACGAGCAGTACTTC. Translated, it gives CASSLPGLAVGSYEQYF.

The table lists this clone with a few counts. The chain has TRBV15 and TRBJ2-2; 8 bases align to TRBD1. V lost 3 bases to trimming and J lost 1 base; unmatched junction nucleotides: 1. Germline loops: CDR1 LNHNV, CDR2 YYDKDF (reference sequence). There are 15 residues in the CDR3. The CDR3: CATSRGQVNTGELFF. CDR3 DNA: TGTGCCACCAGCAGGGGACAGGTGAACACCGGGGAGCTGTTTTTT.

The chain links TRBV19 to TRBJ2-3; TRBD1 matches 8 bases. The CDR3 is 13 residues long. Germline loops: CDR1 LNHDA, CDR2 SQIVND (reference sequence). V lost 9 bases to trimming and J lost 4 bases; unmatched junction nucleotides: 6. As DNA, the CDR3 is TGTGCCAGGAGGAAGACAGGGGCAGATACGCAGTATTTT. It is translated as CARRKTGADTQYF.

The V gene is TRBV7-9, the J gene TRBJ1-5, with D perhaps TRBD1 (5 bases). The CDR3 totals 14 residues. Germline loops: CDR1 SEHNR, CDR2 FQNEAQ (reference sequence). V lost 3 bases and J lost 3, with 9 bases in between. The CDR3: CASSFWGINQPQHF. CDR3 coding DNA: TGTGCCAGCAGCTTTTGGGGCATCAATCAGCCCCAGCATTTT. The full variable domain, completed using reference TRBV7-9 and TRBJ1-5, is DTGVSQNPRHKITKRGQNVTFRCDPISEHNRLYWYRQTLGQGPEFLTYFQNEAQLEKSRLLSDRFSAERPKGSFSTLEIQRTEQGDSAMYLCASSFWGINQPQHFGDGTRLSIL.

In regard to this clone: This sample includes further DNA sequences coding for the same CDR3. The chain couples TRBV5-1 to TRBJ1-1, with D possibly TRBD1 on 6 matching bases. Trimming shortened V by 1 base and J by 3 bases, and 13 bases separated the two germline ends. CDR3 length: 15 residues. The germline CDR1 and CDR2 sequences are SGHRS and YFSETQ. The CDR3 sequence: CASSLTGMEYTEAFF. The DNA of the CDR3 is TGCGCCAGCAGCTTGACAGGGATGGAGTACACTGAAGCTTTCTTT.

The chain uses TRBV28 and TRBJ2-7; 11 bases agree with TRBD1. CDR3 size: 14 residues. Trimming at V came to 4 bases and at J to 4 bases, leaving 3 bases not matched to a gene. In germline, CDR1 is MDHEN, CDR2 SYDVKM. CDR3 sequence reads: CASSSDRGLYEQYF. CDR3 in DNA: TGTGCCAGCAGTTCGGACAGGGGGCTGTACGAGCAGTACTTC.

CDR3 protein: CASSYPGVASGRYEQYF. For the CDR3, the DNA is TGTGCCAGCAGCTACCCGGGTGTGGCTAGCGGGAGGTACGAGCAGTACTTC. This rearrangement joins TRBV7-2 to TRBJ2-7, with 11 bases fitting TRBD2. After removal of 4 bases from V and 4 bases from J, the junction contained 12 bases not matched to a gene. This CDR3 has 17 amino acids. CDR1 is SGHTA, CDR2 FQGNSA, per germline.

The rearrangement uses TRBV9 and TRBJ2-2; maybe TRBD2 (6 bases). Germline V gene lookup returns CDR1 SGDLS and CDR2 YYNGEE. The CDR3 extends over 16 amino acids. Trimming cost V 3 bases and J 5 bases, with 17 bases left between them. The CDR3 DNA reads TGTGCCAGCAGCGGGGTCGCGGGACCCCAGACCGGGGAGCTGTTTTTT. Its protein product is CASSGVAGPQTGELFF.

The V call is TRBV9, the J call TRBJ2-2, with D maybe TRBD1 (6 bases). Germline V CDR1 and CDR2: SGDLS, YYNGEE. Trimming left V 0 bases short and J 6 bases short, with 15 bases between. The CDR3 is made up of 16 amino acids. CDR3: CASSVGPVNRAGELFF. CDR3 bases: TGTGCCAGCAGCGTAGGCCCAGTAAACAGGGCCGGGGAGCTGTTTTTT.

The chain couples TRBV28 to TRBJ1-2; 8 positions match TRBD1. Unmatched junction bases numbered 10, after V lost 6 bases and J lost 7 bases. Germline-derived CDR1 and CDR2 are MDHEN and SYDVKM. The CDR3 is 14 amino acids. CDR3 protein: CASSWTGQPGGYTF. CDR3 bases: TGTGCCAGCAGCTGGACAGGGCAGCCTGGTGGCTACACCTTC.

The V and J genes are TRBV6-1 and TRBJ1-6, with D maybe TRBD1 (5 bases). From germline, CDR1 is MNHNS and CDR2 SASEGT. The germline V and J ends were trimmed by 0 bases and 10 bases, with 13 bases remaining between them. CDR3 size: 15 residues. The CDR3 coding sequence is TGTGCCAGCAGTGAAGCGGCGGCGGGGGAATCACCCCTCCACTTT. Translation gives CASSEAAAGESPLHF.

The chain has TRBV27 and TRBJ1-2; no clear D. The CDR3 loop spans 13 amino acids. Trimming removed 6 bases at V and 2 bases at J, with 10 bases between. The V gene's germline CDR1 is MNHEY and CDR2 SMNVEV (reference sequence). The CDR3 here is CASRRTENYGYTF. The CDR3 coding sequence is TGTGCCAGCAGACGAACAGAGAACTATGGCTACACCTTC.

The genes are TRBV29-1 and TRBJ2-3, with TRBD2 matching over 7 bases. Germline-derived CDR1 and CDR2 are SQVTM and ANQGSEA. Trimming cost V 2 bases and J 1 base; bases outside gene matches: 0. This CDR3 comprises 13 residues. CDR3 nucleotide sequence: TGCAGCGTTGAAACTAGCGGCACAGATACGCAGTATTTT. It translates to CSVETSGTDTQYF.